This T cell receptor (beta chain) comes out of a study of T cells in narcolepsy. Assay: immunoSEQ multiplex PCR; the TCRdb copy retains only in-frame clones and omits some. The sample contains 25,000 to 35,000 clones, around 80% of which appear only once. This clone was seen once. No antigen is known for it. The V gene end was trimmed by 5 bases and the J gene end by 6 bases; junction bases not matched to a gene: 8. The CDR3 sequence is 16 residues long. CDR1 SGHAT and CDR2 FQNNGV come from the germline V gene. Study observations and caveats: Same-patient CSF and blood CD4+ T cell clonotypes included HCRT-specific and TRIB2-specific autoreactive ones.

Material: CD45RA- memory CD4+ T cells from PBMCs. This clonotype originated in a human donor with narcolepsy. V and J are TRBV11-2 and TRBJ2-3; 13 bases match TRBD2. CDR3 amino acids: CASSLRRTSGGDTQYF. The CDR3 coding sequence is TGTGCCAGCAGCCTTCGTCGGACTAGCGGGGGCGATACGCAGTATTTT.